This TCR beta chain was sequenced during a study of shared clonotypes between healthy human individuals. Study details: With ages of 18 to 49, the donors were two women and three men.

CDR3 size: 13 residues. The germline V and J ends were trimmed by 3 bases and 5 bases, with 8 bases remaining between them. Germline V gene lookup returns CDR1 ENHRY and CDR2 SYGVKD. TCRdb keeps only in-frame clones here, not all; method: immunoSEQ multiplex PCR. The table has 650,000 to 800,000 clones, over 55% seen once. General study points: Memory subsets generally showed smaller estimated richness than naive subsets did.

As for this clone: As yet, its antigen is unknown.

The clonotype originates from a woman aged 25 to 39 in good health. The chain is built from TRBV10-3 and TRBJ1-3; D is unresolved. The sample consisted of memory CD4+ T cells sorted from blood. This sample's subset: CD45RA-negative fraction. CDR3 in DNA: TGTGCCATCAGTGATAGGAATCGAAACACCATATATTTT. This translates into CAISDRNRNTIYF.